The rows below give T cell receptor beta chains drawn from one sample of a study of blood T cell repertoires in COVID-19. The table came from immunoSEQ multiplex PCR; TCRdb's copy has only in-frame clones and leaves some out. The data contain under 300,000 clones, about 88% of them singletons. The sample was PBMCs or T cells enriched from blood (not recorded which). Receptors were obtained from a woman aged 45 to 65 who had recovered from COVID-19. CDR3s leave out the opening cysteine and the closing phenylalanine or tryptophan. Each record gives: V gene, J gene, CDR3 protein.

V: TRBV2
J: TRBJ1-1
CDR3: ASTYYMNTEAF

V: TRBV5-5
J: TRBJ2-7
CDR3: ASSSSGGSYEQY

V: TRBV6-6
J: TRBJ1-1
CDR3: ASSYSRAEAF

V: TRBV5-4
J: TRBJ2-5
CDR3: ASSRVLGGMETQY

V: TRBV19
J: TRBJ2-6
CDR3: ASSVIGQATYSGANVLT

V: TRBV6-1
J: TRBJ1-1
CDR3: ASSEGEGEVGAF

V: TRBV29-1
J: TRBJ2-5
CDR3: SVLGGDETQY

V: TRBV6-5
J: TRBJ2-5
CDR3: ASSSGLAGGSETQY

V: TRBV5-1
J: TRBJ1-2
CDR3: ASSLGQNNYGYT

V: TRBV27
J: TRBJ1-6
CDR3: ASAWGGNSPLH

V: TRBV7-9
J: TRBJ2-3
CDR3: ASTPGGSTDTQY

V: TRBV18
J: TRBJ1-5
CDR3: ASSEGQENSNQPQH

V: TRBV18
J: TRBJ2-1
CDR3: ASSQRTSGSSASYNEQF

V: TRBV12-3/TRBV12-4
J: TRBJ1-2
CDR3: ASSPEGQGGYT

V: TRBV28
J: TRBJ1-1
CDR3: ASRQERRTQMNTEAF

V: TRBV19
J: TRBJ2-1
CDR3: ASSRSSGSHEQF

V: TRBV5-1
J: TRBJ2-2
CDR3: ASSPASLGGELF

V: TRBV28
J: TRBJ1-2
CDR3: ASRSRSIRGGYT

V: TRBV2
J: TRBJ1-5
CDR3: ASRTGLNQPQH

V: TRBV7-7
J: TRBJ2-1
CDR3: ASSRTSGSWNEQF

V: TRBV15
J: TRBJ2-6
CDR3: ATSRSTGYSGANALT

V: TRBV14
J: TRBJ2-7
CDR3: ASSYELGLAGSEQY